This passage covers 27 T cell receptor beta chains from one sample sequenced in a study of blood T cell repertoires in COVID-19. This table comes from immunoSEQ multiplex PCR, and its TCRdb copy is limited to in-frame clones, with some not included. This table holds 250,000 or so clones, around 83% found once. Specimen: peripheral blood. The receptors derive from a woman aged 18-29 years with acute or convalescent COVID-19.

The chain couples TRBV5-1 to TRBJ1-6, with 9 bases lining up with TRBD1. The CDR3 totals 17 residues. CDR1 is SGHRS, CDR2 YFSETQ, per germline. V lost 2 bases, J lost 8 bases, and 11 bases stayed unmatched. The CDR3, as DNA: TGCGCCAGCAGCTTAGGGACAGGGAGAGAAGGGGATTCACCCCTCCACTTT. Translated: CASSLGTGREGDSPLHF.

The V gene is TRBV29-1, the J gene TRBJ2-5, with D unclear. Germline assignment: CDR1 SQVTM and CDR2 ANQGSEA. V lost 7 bases to trimming and J lost 2 bases, with 11 bases between them. The CDR3 runs to 12 residues. For the CDR3, the DNA is TGCAGCGCCAACCACAGACAAGAGACCCAGTACTTC. Translating gives CSANHRQETQYF.

This clone was seen many times. This chain uses TRBV11-2 with TRBJ1-1; D is unresolved. CDR1 is SGHAT and CDR2 is FQNNGV in the germline V gene. The CDR3 runs to 12 residues. Trimming left V 2 bases short and J 7 bases short, with 8 bases between. The CDR3 region has the DNA TGTGCCAGCAGCTTAACCCGGAGTGAAGCTTTCTTT. Its protein product is CASSLTRSEAFF.

This rearrangement joins TRBV6-5 to TRBJ2-3; the match to TRBD1 covers 10 bases. Germline assignment: CDR1 MNHEY and CDR2 SVGAGI. V dropped 6 bases and J dropped 9; count of bases not matched to a gene: 12. The CDR3 has 15 residues. Here the CDR3 reads CASSTQFDRGRTQYF. As DNA, the CDR3 is TGTGCCAGCAGCACCCAGTTTGACAGGGGGCGAACGCAGTATTTT.

The CDR3 coding sequence is TGTGCCAGCAGTCCGTTTCGCAATCAGCCCCAGCATTTT. Amino acid sequence: CASSPFRNQPQHF. The chain couples TRBV28 to TRBJ1-5; D unresolved. The V end lost 5 bases, the J end lost 2 bases, and 7 bases lay between the germline ends. The CDR3 loop spans 13 amino acids. CDR1 is MDHEN, CDR2 SYDVKM, per germline.

This chain uses TRBV4-3 with TRBJ1-6; 7 bases fit TRBD1. This CDR3 comprises 17 residues. J was trimmed by 0 bases and V by 3 bases; bases with no gene match: 5. Germline V gene sequence: CDR1 LGHNA, CDR2 YSLEER. CDR3 DNA: TGCGCCAGCAGCCAGGCGGGACAGAGCTCCTATAATTCACCCCTCCACTTT. It translates to CASSQAGQSSYNSPLHF.

The chain carries TRBV28 and TRBJ1-2, with 8 bases fitting TRBD1. V gave up 7 bases and J gave up 3 bases; unmatched junction bases: 10. CDR1 and CDR2 (germline): MDHEN, SYDVKM. The CDR3 extends over 15 amino acids. Here the CDR3 reads CASNLDRETDYGYTF. CDR3 nucleotides: TGTGCCAGCAACCTGGACAGGGAAACGGACTATGGCTACACCTTC.

V and J are TRBV29-1 and TRBJ2-4; 9 bases map to TRBD2. Unmatched junction bases numbered 8, after V lost 6 bases and J lost 5 bases. Germline CDR1 is SQVTM and CDR2 is ANQGSEA. The CDR3 sequence is 14 residues long. The CDR3 spells CSVAGTSTQNIQYF. CDR3 nucleotides: TGCAGCGTAGCCGGGACTAGCACCCAAAACATTCAGTACTTC.

This clone was observed a handful of times. In DNA, the CDR3 is TGTGCCAGCAGTTTTAGGGGGTTAACTAATGAAAAACTGTTTTTT. This encodes CASSFRGLTNEKLFF. The chain links TRBV27 to TRBJ1-4; possible D gene TRBD1, 6 bases. This CDR3 is built from 15 residues. Germline loops: CDR1 MNHEY, CDR2 SMNVEV (reference sequence). The V gene lost 3 bases and the J gene lost 1 base, with 9 bases spanning the gap.

This chain's CDR3 is CASSAFKIQGMASNYGYTF. DNA of the CDR3: TGTGCCAGCAGCGCGTTCAAGATACAGGGGATGGCATCTAACTATGGCTACACCTTC. This sequence joins TRBV5-5 and TRBJ1-2, with TRBD1 matching over 7 bases. Losses at the gene ends were 4 bases for V and 0 bases for J; bases not matched to a gene: 18. In germline, CDR1 is SGHKS, CDR2 YYEKEE (reference sequence). The length of the CDR3 is 19 residues.

The chain joins TRBV10-1 to TRBJ1-4; D is uncertain. Trimming left V 2 bases short and J 7 bases short, with 23 bases between. The CDR3 length is 18 residues. The germline gives CDR1 WNHNN, CDR2 SYGVQD (reference sequence). CDR3 residues: CASSEVRRNGPDCEKLFF. The CDR3 bases are TGCGCCAGCAGTGAGGTCCGGCGGAACGGCCCAGATTGTGAAAAACTGTTTTTT.

This clone has only a few counts. The CDR3 DNA reads as TGCGCCAGCAGCTTGGCCATGGGAGGTGGGGGCTACACCTTC. Amino acid sequence: CASSLAMGGGGYTF. The rearrangement uses TRBV5-1 and TRBJ1-2; D call uncertain. Germline CDR1 and CDR2: SGHRS and YFSETQ. Trimming took off 0 bases at V and 8 bases at J, with 14 bases between the two ends. The CDR3 extends over 14 amino acids.

This clone came up a few times. The V gene is TRBV12-3 or TRBV12-4, the J gene TRBJ1-1; TRBD1 matches at 8 bases. Germline trimming cut 6 bases from V and 4 bases from J; bases unmatched to any gene: 4. This CDR3 spans 13 amino acids. CDR3 residues: CASRPGGRTEAFF. For the CDR3, the DNA is TGTGCCAGCAGACCAGGGGGCCGCACTGAAGCTTTCTTT.

The CDR3 region has the DNA TGCAGCGTTGAAAGGGGGGGCACTGAAGCTTTCTTT. This codes for CSVERGGTEAFF. The V call is TRBV29-1, the J call TRBJ1-1; TRBD1 is a possible D gene (6 bases). V lost 2 bases and J lost 4, with 8 bases in between. This CDR3 spans 12 amino acids. In germline, CDR1 is SQVTM, CDR2 ANQGSEA.

This chain joins TRBV29-1 and TRBJ2-5; 11 nucleotides line up with TRBD2. The germline CDR1 and CDR2 sequences are SQVTM and ANQGSEA. The V gene end was trimmed by 1 base and the J gene end by 4 bases; junction bases not matched to a gene: 8. CDR3 length: 16 residues. The CDR3 DNA reads as TGCAGCGTTGAAGGGGTAGCGGGAGGGCCACGAGAGACCCAGTACTTC. Encoded protein: CSVEGVAGGPRETQYF.

The chain links TRBV2 to TRBJ1-6, with TRBD1 matching over 8 bases. Germline V gene data show CDR1 as SNHLY and CDR2 as FYNNEI. The ends lost 6 bases at V and 1 base at J; junction bases unmatched: 5. This CDR3 is built from 16 residues. As DNA, the CDR3 is TGTGCCAGCAGCGTCGACAGGGGTTCCTATAATTCACCCCTCCACTTT. Translated, it gives CASSVDRGSYNSPLHF.

This chain joins TRBV7-8 and TRBJ2-7, with 9 bases fitting TRBD1. CDR1 SGHVS and CDR2 FQNEAQ come from the germline V gene. The CDR3 is made up of 14 amino acids. After removal of 4 bases from V and 2 bases from J, the junction contained 3 bases not matched to a gene. CDR3 nucleotides: TGTGCCAGCAGCTCCCGACAGGGGGCCTACGAGCAGTACTTC. Protein sequence: CASSSRQGAYEQYF.

The chain links TRBV7-6 to TRBJ2-1, with TRBD2 matching over 7 bases. Germline V gene sequence: CDR1 SGHVS, CDR2 FNYEAQ. After removal of 5 bases from V and 7 bases from J, the junction contained 11 bases not matched to a gene. The CDR3 is 15 residues long. As DNA, the CDR3 is TGTGCCAGCAGCCTTACCGGCAGCGGGATTAATGAGCAGTTCTTC. Amino acid sequence: CASSLTGSGINEQFF.

The V gene is TRBV27, the J gene TRBJ1-2; D perhaps matches TRBD1 (5 bases). V was shortened by 0 bases and J by 7 bases, with 18 bases between the two germline ends. The CDR3 extends over 16 amino acids. CDR1 and CDR2 (germline): MNHEY, SMNVEV (reference sequence). Written as DNA, the CDR3 is TGTGCCAGCAGTTTATCGCTCTCAGGGATCCTTCGTGGCTACACCTTC. This translates into CASSLSLSGILRGYTF.

The chain is built from TRBV6-2 or TRBV6-3 and TRBJ2-7; 11 nucleotides match TRBD2. CDR1 and CDR2 from the germline V gene are MNHEY and SVGEGT. The CDR3 loop spans 15 amino acids. Trimming at V came to 2 bases and at J to 5 bases, leaving 5 bases not matched to a gene. CDR3 residues: CASSYVSSGRHEQYF. As DNA, the CDR3 is TGTGCCAGCAGTTACGTATCTAGCGGGAGGCACGAGCAGTACTTC.

The V and J genes are TRBV20-1 and TRBJ2-1, with D hard to call. Germline V gives CDR1 DFQATT, CDR2 SNEGSKA (reference sequence). CDR3 length equals 9 residues. The ends were cut back, 5 bases at V and 8 bases at J, with 4 bases in the middle. For the CDR3, the DNA is TGCAGTGCTGGGCATGAGCAGTTCTTC. Its protein product is CSAGHEQFF.

V gene TRBV10-3 combines with J gene TRBJ2-7; possibly TRBD1 for D (6 bases). Trimming left V 3 bases short and J 6 bases short, with 15 bases between. The CDR3 runs 14 residues. CDR1 is ENHRY and CDR2 is SYGVKD in the germline V gene. This chain's CDR3 is CAISDPGQSFEQYF. The CDR3 DNA reads as TGTGCCATCAGTGATCCGGGACAAAGTTTCGAGCAGTACTTC.

This clone was picked up a small number of times. The chain carries TRBV27 and TRBJ2-7; D perhaps matches TRBD1 (6 bases). The germline V gene encodes CDR1 MNHEY and CDR2 SMNVEV (reference sequence). The CDR3 sequence is 14 residues long. The germline V and J ends were trimmed by 6 bases and 3 bases, with 15 bases remaining between them. CDR3 sequence: CASRLTGNFYEQYF. For the CDR3, the DNA is TGTGCCAGCAGATTGACAGGCAACTTCTACGAGCAGTACTTC.

This rearrangement joins TRBV7-9 to TRBJ2-1; D uncertain. Trimming shortened V by 5 bases and J by 4 bases, and 6 bases separated the two germline ends. This CDR3 is 12 amino acids long. Germline CDR1 is SEHNR and CDR2 is FQNEAQ (reference sequence). CDR3 residues: CASSPRYNEQFF. The DNA of the CDR3 is TGTGCCAGCAGCCCGAGGTACAATGAGCAGTTCTTC.

CDR3 DNA sequence: TGTGCCAGCAGCTTTTCGACTGTACGGGAGGGATACAATGAGCAGTTCTTC. It is translated as CASSFSTVREGYNEQFF. J is TRBJ2-1 and V is TRBV7-9; 8 nucleotides agree with TRBD2. Per the germline V gene, CDR1 is SEHNR and CDR2 is FQNEAQ (reference sequence). J lost 4 bases, V lost 3 bases, and 11 bases had no gene match. CDR3 size: 17 residues.

The rearrangement links TRBV5-1 to TRBJ1-2; 11 bases fit TRBD1. Germline V gene data show CDR1 as SGHRS and CDR2 as YFSETQ. The CDR3 totals 14 residues. Trimming removed 3 bases from V and 6 bases from J; junction bases left unmatched: 4. This CDR3 reads CASSWDRGKDGYTF. DNA for the CDR3: TGCGCCAGCAGCTGGGACAGGGGGAAAGATGGCTACACCTTC.

In its sample, this clone was seen once. V and J are TRBV9 and TRBJ1-5; D gene unclear. The CDR3 has 16 residues. Trimming pared 0 bases from V and 0 bases from J, leaving 10 bases between. Germline V gene data show CDR1 as SGDLS and CDR2 as YYNGEE. Here the CDR3 DNA reads TGTGCCAGCAGCGTAGTGTGGTGGCATAGCAATCAGCCCCAGCATTTT. Its protein is CASSVVWWHSNQPQHF.